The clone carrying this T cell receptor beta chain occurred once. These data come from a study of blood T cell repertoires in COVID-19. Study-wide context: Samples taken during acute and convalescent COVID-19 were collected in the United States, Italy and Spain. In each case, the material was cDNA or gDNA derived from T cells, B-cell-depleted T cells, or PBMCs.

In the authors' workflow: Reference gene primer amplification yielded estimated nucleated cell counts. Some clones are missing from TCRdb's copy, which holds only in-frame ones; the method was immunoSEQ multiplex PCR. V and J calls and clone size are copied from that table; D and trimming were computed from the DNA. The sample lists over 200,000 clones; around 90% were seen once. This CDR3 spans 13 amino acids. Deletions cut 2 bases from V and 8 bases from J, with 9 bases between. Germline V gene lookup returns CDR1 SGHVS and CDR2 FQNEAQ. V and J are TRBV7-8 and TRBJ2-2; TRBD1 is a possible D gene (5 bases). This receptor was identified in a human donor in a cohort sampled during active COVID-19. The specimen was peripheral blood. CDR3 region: CASSLSPGGELFF. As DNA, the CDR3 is TGTGCCAGCAGCTTAAGTCCAGGGGGGGAGCTGTTTTTT. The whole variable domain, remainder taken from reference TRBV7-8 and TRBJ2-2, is GAGVSQSPRYKVAKRGQDVALRCDPISGHVSLFWYQQALGQGPEFLTYFQNEAQLDKSGLPSDRFFAERPEGSVSTLKIQRTQQEDSAVYLCASSLSPGGELFFGEGSRLTVL.